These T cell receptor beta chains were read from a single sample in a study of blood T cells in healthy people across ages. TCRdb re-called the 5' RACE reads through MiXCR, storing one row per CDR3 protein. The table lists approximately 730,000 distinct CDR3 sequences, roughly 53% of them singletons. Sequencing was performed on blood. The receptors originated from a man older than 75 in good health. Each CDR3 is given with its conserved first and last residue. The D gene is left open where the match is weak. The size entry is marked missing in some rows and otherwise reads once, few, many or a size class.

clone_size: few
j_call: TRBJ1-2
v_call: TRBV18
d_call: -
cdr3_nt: TGTGCCAGCTCACCGGAGACGGTCTATGGCTACACCTTC
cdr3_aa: CASSPETVYGYTF

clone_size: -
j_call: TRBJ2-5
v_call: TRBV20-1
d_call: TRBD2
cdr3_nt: TGCAGTGCCAGTAGCGGGAGGGCAATACAAGAGACCCAGTACTTC
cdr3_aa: CSASSGRAIQETQYF

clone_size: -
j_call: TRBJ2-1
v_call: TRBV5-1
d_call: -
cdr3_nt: TGCGCCAGCAGCTTGGATGACAACAATGAGCAGTTCTTC
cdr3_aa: CASSLDDNNEQFF

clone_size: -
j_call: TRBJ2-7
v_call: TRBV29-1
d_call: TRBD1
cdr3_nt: TGCAGCGTTGAGGGGGACAGCCTCAATGAGCAGTACTTC
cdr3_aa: CSVEGDSLNEQYF

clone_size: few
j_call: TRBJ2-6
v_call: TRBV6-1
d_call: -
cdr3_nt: TGTGCCAGCAGTGCCAGTGGGGGGTCTGGGGCCAACGTCCTGACTTTC
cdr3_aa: CASSASGGSGANVLTF

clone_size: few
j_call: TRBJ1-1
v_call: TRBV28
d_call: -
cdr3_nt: TGTGCCACTTCGACCGGGACGGTTAACACTGAAGCTTTCTTT
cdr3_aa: CATSTGTVNTEAFF

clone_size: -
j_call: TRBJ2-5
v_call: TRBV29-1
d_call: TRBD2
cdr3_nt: TGCAGCGTTGAGCGGGAGGGCCTGTACTTC
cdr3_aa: CSVEREGLYF

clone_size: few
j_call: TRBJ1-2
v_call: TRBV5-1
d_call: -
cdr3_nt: TGCGCCAGCAGCTTGGGACAGGCCGTGGACTATGGCTACACCTTC
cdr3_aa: CASSLGQAVDYGYTF

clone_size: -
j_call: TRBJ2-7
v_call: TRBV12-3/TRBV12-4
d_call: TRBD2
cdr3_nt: TGTGCCAGCAGTGTCCGGGGGTCGGGGGGCGAGCAGTACTTC
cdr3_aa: CASSVRGSGGEQYF

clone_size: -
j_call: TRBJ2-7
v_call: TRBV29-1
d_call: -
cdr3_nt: TGCAGCGTCTCCAGGGATTCCTACGAGCAGTACTTC
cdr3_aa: CSVSRDSYEQYF